The rows below give T cell receptor beta chains drawn from one sample of a study of blood T cell repertoires in COVID-19. The repertoire was sequenced with immunoSEQ multiplex PCR; TCRdb's copy has only in-frame clones and lacks some. Of approximately 170,000 clones listed, about 86% are singletons. Sequenced input: peripheral blood. These TCRs come from a woman between 65 and 79 years old who had recovered from COVID-19. Both conserved end residues are part of each CDR3. A D gene is named only where the DNA matches it firmly. A clone size is listed for some rows: how often the clone was seen (once, few, many), or a class if it is expanded.

cdr3_aa cdr3_nt clone_size j_call d_call v_call
CASSPRLRLGSAWGHTHTQYF TGTGCCAGCAGCCCAAGACTCCGCCTGGGCTCGGCATGGGGGCACACACATACGCAGTATTTT - TRBJ2-3 - TRBV3-1/TRBV3-2
CASSDGLAGGGTQYF TGTGCCAGCAGCGACGGACTAGCGGGAGGGGGGACCCAGTACTTC - TRBJ2-5 TRBD2 TRBV3-1/TRBV3-2
CASSLWTSGYNEQFF TGTGCCAGCAGTTTATGGACTAGCGGTTACAATGAGCAGTTCTTC - TRBJ2-1 TRBD2 TRBV28
CASSQEQGPNYEQYF TGTGCCAGCAGCCAAGAGCAGGGGCCGAACTACGAGCAGTACTTC - TRBJ2-7 - TRBV3-1/TRBV3-2
CASSPRWSPTSGESYEQYF TGCGCCAGCAGCCCCCGTTGGTCGCCGACTAGCGGGGAGTCCTACGAGCAGTACTTC - TRBJ2-7 TRBD2 TRBV5-1
CAISEGNSPLHF TGTGCCATCAGTGAGGGCAATTCACCCCTCCACTTT - TRBJ1-6 - TRBV10-3
CASSQRTELTNEKLFF TGTGCCAGTAGTCAGCGGACAGAACTGACTAATGAAAAACTGTTTTTT - TRBJ1-4 - TRBV19
CASRDPPGQLATNEKLFF TGCGCCAGCAGAGACCCCCCGGGACAGCTTGCAACTAATGAAAAACTGTTTTTT - TRBJ1-4 TRBD1 TRBV10-1
CASSRPEGGTEAFF TGTGCCAGCAGCCGCCCGGAGGGGGGGACTGAAGCTTTCTTT - TRBJ1-1 - TRBV7-2
CASTPRRANTETQYF TGTGCCAGCACCCCCAGGAGGGCTAACACGGAGACCCAGTACTTC - TRBJ2-5 - TRBV3-1/TRBV3-2
CASSPGTGGAFF TGTGCCAGCAGTCCCGGGACAGGGGGAGCTTTCTTT - TRBJ1-1 TRBD1 TRBV12-3/TRBV12-4
CASSDRWTGNSPLHF TGTGCCAGCAGTGACCGGTGGACAGGGAATTCACCCCTCCACTTT - TRBJ1-6 TRBD1 TRBV6-4
CASSPPFRDTQYF TGTGCCAGCTCACCCCCCTTCCGGGATACGCAGTATTTT - TRBJ2-3 - TRBV18
CASSASTGELFF TGTGCCAGCAGCGCGAGCACCGGGGAGCTGTTTTTT once TRBJ2-2 - TRBV9
CASSNQREGGQETQYF TGTGCCAGCAGCAACCAGCGGGAGGGTGGTCAAGAGACCCAGTACTTC - TRBJ2-5 - TRBV21-1
CASSADLGQEQYF TGTGCCAGCAGCGCTGATTTGGGGCAGGAGCAGTACTTC - TRBJ2-7 - TRBV9
CASSPPGGPTEAFF TGTGCCAGCTCACCACCCGGGGGGCCTACTGAAGCTTTCTTT few TRBJ1-1 - TRBV18
CASSVRMGRGRTEAFF TGCGCCAGCAGTGTAAGGATGGGCAGAGGGCGAACTGAAGCTTTCTTT - TRBJ1-1 - TRBV10-1